This T cell receptor beta chain was recorded in a study of blood T cell repertoires in COVID-19. Overall study: Recovery meant two consecutive negative NP/OP PCR tests, professional clearance, or resolved symptoms. Acute-phase and convalescent COVID-19 samples originated in the United States, Italy and Spain.

This CDR3 is 14 amino acids long. With 7 bases removed from V and 0 bases from J, the gap between germline ends came to 10 bases. Germline V gene lookup returns CDR1 LNHDA and CDR2 SQIVND (reference sequence). This clone was picked up one time. Study members were between about 18 and 95 years old and lived in 20 to 30 US regions. Clones were read by immunoSEQ multiplex PCR, and TCRdb kept only the in-frame ones, dropping some. The sample lists around 290,000 clones, around 89% seen once, with around 2% in the top ten. This TCR came from a woman aged 55 to 70 in a cohort exposed to, infected with or recovered from COVID-19 (not recorded which). The chain recombines TRBV19 with TRBJ1-3; D unclear. The specimen sequenced was PBMCs or T cells enriched from blood (not recorded which). In nucleotides, the CDR3 is TGTGCCAGTAACGCGGGCAGCTCTGGAAACACCATATATTTT. It specifies CASNAGSSGNTIYF.